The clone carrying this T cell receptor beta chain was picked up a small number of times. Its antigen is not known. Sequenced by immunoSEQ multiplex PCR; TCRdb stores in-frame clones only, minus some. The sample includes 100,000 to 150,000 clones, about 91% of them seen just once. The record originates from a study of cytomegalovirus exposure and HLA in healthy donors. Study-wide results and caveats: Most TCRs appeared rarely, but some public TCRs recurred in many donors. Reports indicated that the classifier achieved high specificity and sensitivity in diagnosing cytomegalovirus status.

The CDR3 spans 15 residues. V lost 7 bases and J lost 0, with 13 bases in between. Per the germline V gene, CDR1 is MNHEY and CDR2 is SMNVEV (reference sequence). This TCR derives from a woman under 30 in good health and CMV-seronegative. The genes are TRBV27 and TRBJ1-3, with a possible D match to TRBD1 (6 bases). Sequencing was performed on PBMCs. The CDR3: CASKVTGISGNTIYF. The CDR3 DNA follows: TGTGCCAGCAAAGTAACAGGGATCTCTGGAAACACCATATATTTT.